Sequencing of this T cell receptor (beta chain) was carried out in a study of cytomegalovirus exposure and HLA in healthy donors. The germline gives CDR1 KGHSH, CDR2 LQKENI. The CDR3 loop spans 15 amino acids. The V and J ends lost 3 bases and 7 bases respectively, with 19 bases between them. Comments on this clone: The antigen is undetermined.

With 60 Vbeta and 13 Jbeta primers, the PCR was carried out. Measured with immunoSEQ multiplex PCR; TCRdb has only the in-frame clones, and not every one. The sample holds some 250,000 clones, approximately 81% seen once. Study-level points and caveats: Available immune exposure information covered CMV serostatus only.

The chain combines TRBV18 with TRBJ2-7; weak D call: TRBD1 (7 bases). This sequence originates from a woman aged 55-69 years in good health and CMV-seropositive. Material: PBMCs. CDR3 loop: CASSPYGAPGGEQYF. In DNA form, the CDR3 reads TGTGCCAGCTCACCCTACGGGGCCCCAGGGGGGGAGCAGTACTTC.